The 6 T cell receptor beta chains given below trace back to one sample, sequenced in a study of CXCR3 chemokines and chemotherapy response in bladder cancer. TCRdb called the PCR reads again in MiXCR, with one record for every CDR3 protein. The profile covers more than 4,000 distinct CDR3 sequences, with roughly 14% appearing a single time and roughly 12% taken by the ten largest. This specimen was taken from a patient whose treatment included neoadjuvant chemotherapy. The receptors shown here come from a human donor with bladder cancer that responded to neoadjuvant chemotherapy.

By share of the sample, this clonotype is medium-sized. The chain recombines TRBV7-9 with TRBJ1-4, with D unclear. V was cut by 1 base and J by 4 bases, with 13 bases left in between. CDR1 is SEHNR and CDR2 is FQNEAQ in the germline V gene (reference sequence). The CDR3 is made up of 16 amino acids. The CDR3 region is CASSLGWSGGNEKLFF. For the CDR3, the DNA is TGTGCCAGCAGCTTAGGTTGGAGTGGAGGTAATGAAAAACTGTTTTTT.

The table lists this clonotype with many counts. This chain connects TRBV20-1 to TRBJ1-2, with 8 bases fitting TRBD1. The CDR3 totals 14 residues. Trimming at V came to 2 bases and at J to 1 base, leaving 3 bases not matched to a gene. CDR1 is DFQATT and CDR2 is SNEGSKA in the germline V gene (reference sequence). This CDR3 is CSARNGQGNYGYTF. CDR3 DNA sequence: TGCAGTGCTAGAAACGGACAGGGTAACTATGGCTACACCTTC.

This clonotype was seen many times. The CDR3 here is CAWSVELVGGEQYF. In nucleotides, the CDR3 is TGTGCCTGGAGTGTGGAGTTGGTGGGGGGCGAGCAGTACTTC. The chain employs TRBV30 and TRBJ2-7, with TRBD2 as a possible D gene (6 bases). CDR1 and CDR2 (germline): GTSNPN, SVGIG (reference sequence). With 0 bases removed from V and 6 bases from J, the gap between germline ends came to 15 bases. This CDR3 spans 14 amino acids.

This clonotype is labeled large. The CDR3 DNA reads as TGTGCCAGCAGTTACTTAACAGTCTTCACAGATACGCAGTATTTT. Translation: CASSYLTVFTDTQYF. V usage is TRBV6-2 or TRBV6-3 and J usage is TRBJ2-3, with D hard to call. CDR1 and CDR2 (germline): MNHEY, SVGEGT. V was pared by 1 base and J by 2 bases, with 10 bases between. The CDR3 is made up of 15 amino acids.

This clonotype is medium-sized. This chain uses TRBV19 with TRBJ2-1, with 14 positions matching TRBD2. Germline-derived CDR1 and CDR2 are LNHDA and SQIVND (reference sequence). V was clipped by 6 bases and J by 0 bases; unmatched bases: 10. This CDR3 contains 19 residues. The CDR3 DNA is TGTGCCAGTAGCCGACTAGCGGGAGGGCGATTTAGCTCCTACAATGAGCAGTTCTTC. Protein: CASSRLAGGRFSSYNEQFF.

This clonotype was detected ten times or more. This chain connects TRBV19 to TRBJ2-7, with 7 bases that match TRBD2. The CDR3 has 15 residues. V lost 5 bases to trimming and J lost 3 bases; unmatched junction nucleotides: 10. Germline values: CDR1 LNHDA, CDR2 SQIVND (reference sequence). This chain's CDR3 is CASSLGDGGGYEQYF. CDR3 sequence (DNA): TGTGCCAGTAGTCTCGGTGATGGGGGGGGCTACGAGCAGTACTTC.